The clone carrying this T cell receptor (beta chain) has just a few counts. Its specificity is unknown. TCR cDNA received a 3' ligated oligonucleotide that carried a UMI. This CDR3 is 13 amino acids long. Germline CDR1 SGHAT, CDR2 FQNNGV. Trimming took 4 bases from V and 7 from J, leaving 11 bases between them. Four PCR rounds used nested alpha and beta constant region primers plus the SP2 primer. For blood and skin samples, reverse transcription used TCR alpha and beta constant primers. TCRdb reanalysed the 5' RACE reads using MiXCR and keeps one entry per CDR3 protein. This table holds roughly 56,000 distinct CDR3 sequences, around 7.3% found once. This specimen belongs to a study of naive and memory T cell subsets. Study-level findings and limits: This RNA-based method may be sensitive to activation-related transcript changes.

The chain uses TRBV11-2 and TRBJ2-1, with D possibly TRBD2 on 5 matching bases. The sequence was obtained from a male donor in good health. The CDR3 region is CASSSGSPNEQFF. As DNA, the CDR3 is TGTGCCAGCAGCTCGGGATCCCCTAATGAGCAGTTCTTC.